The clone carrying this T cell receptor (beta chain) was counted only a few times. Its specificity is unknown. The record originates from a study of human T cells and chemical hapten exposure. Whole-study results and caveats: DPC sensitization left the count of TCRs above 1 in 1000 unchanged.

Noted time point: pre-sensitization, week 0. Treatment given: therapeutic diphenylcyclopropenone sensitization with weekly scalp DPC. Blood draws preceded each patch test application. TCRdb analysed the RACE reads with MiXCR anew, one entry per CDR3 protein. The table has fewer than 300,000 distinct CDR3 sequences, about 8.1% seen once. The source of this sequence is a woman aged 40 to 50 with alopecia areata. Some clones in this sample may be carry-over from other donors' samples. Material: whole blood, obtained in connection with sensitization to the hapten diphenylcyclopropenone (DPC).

For the CDR3, the DNA is TGTGCCAGCAGCCGTACAGGAGCGAATCAGCCCCAGCATTTT. This gives the protein CASSRTGANQPQHF. V gene TRBV12-3 or TRBV12-4 combines with J gene TRBJ1-5; maybe TRBD1 (5 bases). The ends were cut back, 6 bases at V and 4 bases at J, with 13 bases in the middle. This CDR3 region has 14 residues.